The clone carrying this T cell receptor beta chain occurred many times. This specimen belongs to a study of T cells in Graves' hyperthyroidism and ophthalmopathy. The CDR3 regions of TCR beta were amplified from RNA transcripts. During a first-round RT-PCR of the TCR CDR3, the HTBI primer set was used. TCRdb recomputed calls from the multiplex PCR reads with MiXCR, one row per CDR3 protein. The sample consists of 650,000 to 700,000 distinct CDR3 sequences, 17% of them appearing once. Deletions cut 9 bases from V and 1 base from J, with 9 bases between. Germline V CDR1 and CDR2: SEHNR, FQNEAQ (reference sequence). This CDR3 has 13 residues. Fresh peripheral blood, approximately 10 ml, was the source of the PBMCs.

The chain employs TRBV7-9 and TRBJ2-2; D is undetermined. This TCR was sampled from a man aged 45-60 years with Graves' hyperthyroidism. Sequences were obtained from blood. DNA of the CDR3: TGTGCCAGAGCCCCCGGGAACACCGGGGAGCTGTTTTTT. Translating gives CARAPGNTGELFF.